This entry features one T cell receptor (beta chain) sequence. Its antigen remains unidentified. Lesional scalp punch biopsies and peripheral blood came from alopecia areata patients. This specimen belongs to a study of CD8+ T cells in alopecia areata. On the study more broadly: Twice a day, 5 to 10 mg of oral tofacitinib was administered to treated patients. Whole-study results and caveats: Higher clonality and more expanded CD8+ clones appeared in lesional than normal scalp.

Germline V lookup: CDR1 LNHNV, CDR2 YYDKDF (reference sequence). V gave up 2 bases and J gave up 1 base, with 15 bases separating them. The CDR3 consists of 17 residues. cDNA reverse transcribed from extracted RNA served as the sequencing template. Produced via immunoSEQ multiplex PCR; TCRdb's table is partial and in-frame only. The table includes roughly 250,000 clones, about two thirds detected once. The sequence was obtained from a human donor with alopecia areata. The material sequenced was CD4+ T cells sorted from blood, taken at week 0. The V call is TRBV15, the J call TRBJ2-4, with D maybe TRBD1 (6 bases). For the CDR3, the DNA is TGTGCCACCAGCAGACCCGAGACAGGCCTCGCCAAAAACATTCAGTACTTC. This sequence encodes CATSRPETGLAKNIQYF.